Listed here are 24 T cell receptor beta chains from one sample, sequenced in a study of blood T cell repertoires in COVID-19. Profiled with immunoSEQ multiplex PCR; TCRdb holds only in-frame clones, not every one. The sample gives roughly 150,000 clones, about 86% of which show up once; roughly a tenth is in the top ten. Sequencing was done on a sample of peripheral blood. These receptors came from a man aged 65-85 years with active or convalescent COVID-19.

This clone showed up just once. The rearrangement links TRBV7-6 to TRBJ2-7, with 10 bases identical to TRBD2. After removal of 5 bases from V and 5 bases from J, the junction contained 9 bases not matched to a gene. CDR3 length: 15 amino acids. The germline V gene has CDR1 SGHVS and CDR2 FNYEAQ. The CDR3 coding sequence is TGTGCCAGCAGCACCGGACTAGCGGAGCGGAACGAGCAGTACTTC. The encoded protein is CASSTGLAERNEQYF.

This chain joins TRBV19 and TRBJ2-7, with TRBD2 as a possible D gene (5 bases). The germline V gene encodes CDR1 LNHDA and CDR2 SQIVND (reference sequence). V was pared by 7 bases and J by 2 bases, with 15 bases between. The CDR3 length is 14 residues. CDR3 in DNA: TGTGCCAGTAACGAGGCAGGACTTACCTACGAGCAGTACTTC. It yields the protein CASNEAGLTYEQYF.

This chain connects TRBV11-2 to TRBJ1-1, with TRBD1 matching over 12 bases. CDR1 is SGHAT and CDR2 is FQNNGV in the germline V gene. CDR3 length: 14 amino acids. J was trimmed by 5 bases and V by 6 bases; bases with no gene match: 4. The chain's CDR3 is CASRGQGARTEAFF. The CDR3 DNA follows: TGTGCCAGCAGGGGACAGGGGGCAAGGACTGAAGCTTTCTTT.

This clone was observed a handful of times. V gene TRBV20-1 combines with J gene TRBJ1-5, with D maybe TRBD1 (5 bases). V was trimmed by 3 bases and J by 4 bases, leaving 7 bases between them. CDR1 and CDR2 from the germline V gene are DFQATT and SNEGSKA (reference sequence). This CDR3 is 12 amino acids long. CDR3 DNA: TGCAGTGCTAGTCAGGGAAATCAGCCCCAGCATTTT. Encoded protein: CSASQGNQPQHF.

This chain uses TRBV6-5 with TRBJ2-3; 12 nucleotides agree with TRBD2. Germline lookup yields CDR1 MNHEY and CDR2 SVGAGI. V lost 5 bases and J lost 6; bases outside the gene matches: 6. The CDR3 consists of 15 residues. CDR3 DNA sequence: TGTGCCAGCAGTCCCCTAGCGGGAGGGCCGGATACGCAGTATTTT. This sequence encodes CASSPLAGGPDTQYF.

This chain joins TRBV28 and TRBJ2-5; 14 bases match TRBD2. From germline, CDR1 is MDHEN and CDR2 SYDVKM. The V gene end was trimmed by 6 bases and the J gene end by 1 base; junction bases not matched to a gene: 10. There are 18 residues in the CDR3. CDR3 sequence: CASSSRKGTSGGQETQYF. As DNA, the CDR3 is TGTGCCAGCAGCTCGCGAAAGGGGACTAGCGGGGGCCAAGAGACCCAGTACTTC.

The chain uses TRBV18 and TRBJ1-2; maybe TRBD1 (6 bases). The length of the CDR3 is 17 residues. Trimming cost V 4 bases and J 2 bases, with 20 bases left between them. Germline loops: CDR1 KGHSH, CDR2 LQKENI. The CDR3 sequence is CASSLHRAGEGNYGYTF. CDR3 DNA: TGTGCCAGCTCACTACACCGCGCAGGGGAAGGCAACTATGGCTACACCTTC. The full variable domain, completed using reference TRBV18 and TRBJ1-2, is NAGVMQNPRHLVRRRGQEARLRCSPMKGHSHVYWYRQLPEEGLKFMVYLQKENIIDESGMPKERFSAEFPKEGPSILRIQQVVRGDSAAYFCASSLHRAGEGNYGYTFGSGTRLTVV.

The V call is TRBV6-1, the J call TRBJ2-7, with unresolved D. This CDR3 comprises 12 residues. Trimming pared 3 bases from V and 2 bases from J, leaving 5 bases between. The germline V gene encodes CDR1 MNHNS and CDR2 SASEGT. The DNA of the CDR3 is TGTGCCAGCAGTGACCCAGCCTACGAGCAGTACTTC. It codes for CASSDPAYEQYF.

The chain combines TRBV18 with TRBJ2-1; the match to TRBD2 covers 7 bases. The length of the CDR3 is 16 residues. The V segment lost 3 bases and the J segment 5 bases; nucleotides outside the gene matches: 10. The germline gives CDR1 KGHSH, CDR2 LQKENI. CDR3 sequence: CASSPASGILDNEQFF. For the CDR3, the DNA is TGTGCCAGCTCACCGGCTAGCGGCATCTTGGACAATGAGCAGTTCTTC.

In DNA, the CDR3 is TGTGCCAGCAGCCTAGGAGGAGCCCACCCGGACGAGCAGTACTTC. Protein sequence: CASSLGGAHPDEQYF. The chain recombines TRBV7-8 with TRBJ2-7; tentatively, D is TRBD2 (5 bases). This CDR3 contains 15 residues. Trimming left V 5 bases short and J 5 bases short, with 19 bases between. Germline CDR1 SGHVS, CDR2 FQNEAQ.

The J gene is TRBJ2-3, the V gene TRBV5-1; 8 bases are shared with TRBD2. V shed 1 base, J shed 2 bases, and the junction held 6 bases outside the gene matches. The CDR3 is made up of 16 amino acids. From germline, CDR1 is SGHRS and CDR2 YFSETQ. DNA of the CDR3: TGCGCCAGCAGCTTGATACTAGCGGAGCCCACAGATACGCAGTATTTT. Encoded protein: CASSLILAEPTDTQYF.

The rearrangement joins TRBV3-1 (or the pseudogene TRBV3-2) to TRBJ1-2; 7 bases agree with TRBD1. The junction had 9 bases not matched to a gene; V was cut back by 8 bases and J by 0 bases. The germline V gene has CDR1 LGHDT and CDR2 YNNKEL (reference sequence). The CDR3 loop spans 15 amino acids. CDR3 amino acids: CASSLNRGSNYGYTF. DNA for the CDR3: TGTGCCAGCTCACTTAACAGGGGCTCTAACTATGGCTACACCTTC.

This chain connects TRBV4-3 to TRBJ2-7; 7 bases fit TRBD1. V was clipped by 2 bases and J by 4 bases; unmatched bases: 5. CDR1 LGHNA and CDR2 YSLEER come from the germline V gene. The CDR3 consists of 14 residues. In DNA form, the CDR3 reads TGCGCCAGCAGCCAATCGACAGGGTTGTACGAGCAGTACTTC. Residues: CASSQSTGLYEQYF.

This clone was seen a single time. V is TRBV25-1 and J is TRBJ1-5, with D hard to call. CDR1 and CDR2 (germline): MGHDK, SYGVNS. The CDR3 has 12 residues. V was shortened by 2 bases and J by 6 bases, with 5 bases between the two germline ends. The CDR3 reads CASSEPGQPQHF. The CDR3 bases are TGTGCCAGCAGTGAACCCGGTCAGCCCCAGCATTTT.

This clone was detected only once. The gene calls are TRBV7-2 and TRBJ1-2, with TRBD1 as a possible D gene (6 bases). V was pared by 5 bases and J by 3 bases, with 16 bases between. The CDR3 contains 15 residues. From germline, CDR1 is SGHTA and CDR2 FQGNSA. The CDR3 region is CASSPARHRDYGYTF. CDR3 coding DNA: TGTGCCAGCAGCCCGGCCCGCCACAGGGACTATGGCTACACCTTC.

The chain is built from TRBV29-1 and TRBJ1-1; D remains unclear. CDR3 length equals 12 residues. V gave up 5 bases and J gave up 1 base, with 8 bases separating them. From germline, CDR1 is SQVTM and CDR2 ANQGSEA. The CDR3 loop reads CSVYGENTEAFF. For the CDR3, the DNA is TGCAGCGTTTACGGGGAGAACACTGAAGCTTTCTTT.

V gene TRBV10-3 combines with J gene TRBJ2-6; no definite D call. This CDR3 contains 16 residues. The V end was cut by 10 bases, the J end by 0 bases, with 16 bases between. Germline V gene data show CDR1 as ENHRY and CDR2 as SYGVKD. CDR3 bases: TGTGCCACCCGCGGCGATGGAAGCTCTGGGGCCAACGTCCTGACTTTC. Translating it yields CATRGDGSSGANVLTF.

The chain has TRBV5-6 and TRBJ1-2; 10 positions match TRBD1. CDR1 SGHDT and CDR2 YYEEEE come from the germline V gene. This CDR3 region has 15 residues. The junction had 8 bases not matched to a gene; V was cut back by 0 bases and J by 9 bases. CDR3: CASSLVGDRGGSYTF. The CDR3 region has the DNA TGTGCCAGCAGCTTGGTAGGGGACAGGGGAGGAAGCTACACCTTC.

This clone is a singleton in its sample. This chain links TRBV7-2 with TRBJ2-1; 7 bases match TRBD1. Trimming at V came to 3 bases and at J to 1 base, leaving 3 bases not matched to a gene. CDR3 length: 15 residues. Germline-derived CDR1 and CDR2 are SGHTA and FQGNSA. The CDR3 sequence is CASSFDRDSYNEQFF. The CDR3 DNA follows: TGTGCCAGCAGCTTCGACAGGGATTCCTACAATGAGCAGTTCTTC.

This chain connects TRBV12-5 to TRBJ2-2; D may be TRBD1 (5 bases). The CDR3 is 14 amino acids. V was pared by 5 bases and J by 5 bases, with 12 bases between. The germline V gene encodes CDR1 LGHNT and CDR2 FRNRAP. CDR3 loop: CASGPPGITGELFF. CDR3 coding DNA: TGTGCTAGTGGTCCTCCAGGGATAACCGGGGAGCTGTTTTTT.

J is TRBJ2-1 and V is TRBV25-1; 9 bases line up with TRBD2. V shed 4 bases, J shed 4 bases, and the junction held 5 bases outside the gene matches. The germline CDR1 and CDR2 sequences are MGHDK and SYGVNS. CDR3 length: 15 residues. The CDR3 is CASSVGGGGYNEQFF. As DNA, the CDR3 is TGTGCCAGCAGTGTCGGCGGGGGGGGTTACAATGAGCAGTTCTTC.

CDR3 coding DNA: TGTGCCAGCTCACCCCCCTTTGCGGGGAAAGGCGAGCAGTACTTC. Protein sequence: CASSPPFAGKGEQYF. J is TRBJ2-7 and V is TRBV18; perhaps TRBD2 as D (6 bases). V lost 3 bases and J lost 6, with 18 bases in between. Germline CDR1 reads KGHSH; CDR2 reads LQKENI. The CDR3 spans 15 residues.

This rearrangement joins TRBV18 to TRBJ1-5, with a possible D match to TRBD1 (5 bases). V lost 6 bases to trimming and J lost 5 bases, with 11 bases between them. Germline V gives CDR1 KGHSH, CDR2 LQKENI. CDR3 length: 13 amino acids. The DNA for the CDR3 is TGTGCCAGCTCCGCGGGGGGAGATCAGCCCCAGCATTTT. It yields the protein CASSAGGDQPQHF.

The rearrangement joins TRBV6-1 to TRBJ2-2, with D perhaps TRBD1 (6 bases). The germline V gene has CDR1 MNHNS and CDR2 SASEGT. Trimming cost V 2 bases and J 7 bases, with 14 bases left between them. This CDR3 spans 15 amino acids. The CDR3 DNA follows: TGTGCCAGCAGTGAAAATGCAGGGGCCGGCGGGGAGCTGTTTTTT. Translated: CASSENAGAGGELFF.